This is a list of T cell receptor beta chains from one sample in a study of response to subunit inactivated influenza vaccine. Each CDR3 protein gets one entry after TCRdb re-called the RT-PCR reads with MiXCR. The data hold fewer than 700,000 distinct CDR3 sequences, with roughly 13% observed a single time. Sequenced material: PBMCs from blood, taken about 40 days after vaccination. These receptors originate from a man aged 45 to 65 who received an inactivated influenza vaccine. The CDR3 runs from the conserved cysteine through the conserved F or W. D genes are given only for firm matches. For some rows the clone size is stated as once, few or many, or as a class when expanded; others skip it.

V gene	D gene	J gene	CDR3 length	clone size	CDR3 protein	CDR3 DNA
TRBV7-9	NA	TRBJ2-7	11	many	CASTRAYEQYF	TGTGCCAGCACCCGAGCCTACGAGCAGTACTTC
TRBV15	NA	TRBJ1-4	15	NA	CATSRLSTTNEKLFF	TGTGCCACCAGCAGGTTAAGTACAACTAATGAAAAACTGTTTTTT
TRBV6-2/TRBV6-3	NA	TRBJ2-2	14	few	CASSYRQATGELFF	TGTGCCAGCAGTTACAGGCAGGCCACCGGGGAGCTGTTTTTT
TRBV6-2/TRBV6-3	NA	TRBJ1-5	13	NA	CASSYSEYQPQHF	TGTGCCAGCAGTTACTCGGAGTATCAGCCCCAGCATTTT
TRBV3-1	TRBD2	TRBJ2-2	16	once	CASSRTGTSDTGELFF	TGTGCCAGCAGCCGGACCGGGACTAGCGACACCGGGGAGCTGTTTTTT
TRBV11-2	TRBD2	TRBJ2-7	16	many	CASSRQPGTTTYEQYF	TGTGCCAGCAGCCGCCAACCCGGGACTACCACCTACGAGCAGTACTTC
TRBV5-1	NA	TRBJ2-5	16	NA	CASRRPGREVQETQYF	TGCGCCAGCAGGCGGCCGGGGCGAGAGGTACAGGAGACCCAGTACTTC
TRBV20-1	NA	TRBJ1-2	13	NA	CSALTWGRYGYTF	TGCAGTGCCCTGACCTGGGGCCGCTATGGCTACACCTTC
TRBV5-1	NA	TRBJ2-2	18	few	CASSPVGRKLSFTGELFF	TGCGCCAGCAGCCCGGTGGGCAGAAAATTATCCTTCACCGGGGAGCTGTTTTTT
TRBV12-5	NA	TRBJ2-2	14	NA	CASGVRDRQAELFF	TGTGCTAGTGGTGTCCGTGATCGACAAGCGGAGCTGTTTTTT
TRBV10-2	TRBD1	TRBJ2-2	15	few	CASKVAGTVTGELFF	TGCGCCAGCAAAGTCGCCGGGACAGTGACCGGGGAGCTGTTTTTT
TRBV28	TRBD1	TRBJ1-1	16	few	CASRGTGGVGETEAFF	TGTGCCAGCAGAGGGACAGGGGGGGTCGGAGAAACTGAAGCTTTCTTT
TRBV5-1	NA	TRBJ2-7	13	many	CASSEGSSYEQYF	TGCGCCAGCAGTGAGGGGAGCTCCTACGAGCAGTACTTC
TRBV5-1	NA	TRBJ2-7	14	NA	CASSLGGLAYEQYF	TGCGCCAGCAGCTTGGGGGGATTGGCCTACGAGCAGTACTTC
TRBV29-1	NA	TRBJ2-1	13	many	CSARKGGFNEQFF	TGCAGCGCAAGGAAGGGCGGGTTCAATGAGCAGTTCTTC
TRBV12-3/TRBV12-4	TRBD1	TRBJ2-1	17	few	CASSSGTGKMFYNEQFF	TGTGCCAGCAGTTCCGGGACAGGGAAGATGTTCTACAATGAGCAGTTCTTC
TRBV5-6	NA	TRBJ2-5	15	many	CASSGEEGPQETQYF	TGTGCCAGCAGCGGGGAGGAGGGCCCCCAAGAGACCCAGTACTTC
TRBV20-1	NA	TRBJ1-1	14	many	CSARGVGAGTEAFF	TGCAGTGCTAGGGGCGTCGGGGCTGGCACTGAAGCTTTCTTT
TRBV4-2	TRBD2	TRBJ2-4	15	few	CASSRPAGGGNIQYF	TGTGCCAGCAGCCGCCCTGCGGGGGGCGGGAACATTCAGTACTTC
TRBV7-3	TRBD1	TRBJ2-1	16	few	CASSLNGQGGYNEQFF	TGTGCCAGCAGCTTAAATGGACAGGGAGGTTACAATGAGCAGTTCTTC
TRBV7-9	NA	TRBJ1-1	13	few	CASSLEDNTEAFF	TGTGCCAGCAGCTTAGAAGACAACACTGAAGCTTTCTTT
TRBV4-2	NA	TRBJ1-2	15	NA	CASSQELDSGYGYTF	TGTGCCAGCAGCCAAGAACTGGACAGTGGATATGGCTACACCTTC
TRBV24-1	TRBD2	TRBJ2-1	17	few	CATSDGGMGGNYNEQFF	TGTGCCACCAGTGACGGGGGGATGGGAGGGAATTACAATGAGCAGTTCTTC
TRBV12-3/TRBV12-4	TRBD2	TRBJ2-5	16	few	CASSFSSGGDQETQYF	TGTGCCAGCAGTTTCTCGAGCGGGGGGGATCAAGAGACCCAGTACTTC
TRBV4-3	NA	TRBJ2-3	15	many	CASSQEAVFTDTQYF	TGCGCCAGCAGCCAAGAAGCGGTTTTCACAGATACGCAGTATTTT
TRBV10-1	TRBD2	TRBJ2-1	15	few	CASSEPGGAYNEQFF	TGCGCCAGCAGTGAGCCCGGGGGGGCATACAATGAGCAGTTCTTC
TRBV10-3	TRBD2	TRBJ2-5	15	NA	CAAGASGRPKETQYF	TGTGCCGCGGGGGCTAGCGGGAGGCCTAAAGAGACCCAGTACTTC
TRBV4-2	TRBD2	TRBJ2-7	16	few	CASSQAGTSLGYEQYF	TGTGCCAGCAGCCAAGCCGGGACTAGCCTAGGCTACGAGCAGTACTTC
TRBV6-1	TRBD1	TRBJ2-5	13	NA	CASSHDRVETQYF	TGTGCCAGCAGCCACGACAGGGTAGAGACCCAGTACTTC
TRBV9	TRBD1	TRBJ2-7	12	few	CASSAGGTEQYF	TGTGCCAGCAGCGCAGGGGGTACGGAGCAGTACTTC
TRBV7-9	NA	TRBJ2-3	11	NA	CASPETDTQYF	TGTGCCAGCCCCGAAACAGATACGCAGTATTTT
TRBV12-3/TRBV12-4	TRBD2	TRBJ2-4	19	few	CASSYRLAGGWPAKNIQYF	TGTGCCAGCAGTTACCGACTAGCGGGAGGGTGGCCCGCCAAAAACATTCAGTACTTC
TRBV5-1	TRBD2	TRBJ2-1	16	many	CASSLDAGGSYNEQFF	TGCGCCAGCAGCTTGGATGCGGGAGGGTCCTACAATGAGCAGTTCTTC
TRBV7-8	NA	TRBJ2-3	13	few	CASSFLARDTQYF	TGTGCCAGCAGCTTTTTGGCGAGAGATACGCAGTATTTT
TRBV11-2	NA	TRBJ1-2	13	NA	CASSAEPNYGYTF	TGTGCCAGCAGCGCGGAGCCTAACTATGGCTACACCTTC
TRBV20-1	TRBD2	TRBJ2-1	14	few	CSAEAGVSYNEQFF	TGCAGTGCTGAAGCGGGAGTTTCCTACAATGAGCAGTTCTTC
TRBV30	TRBD1	TRBJ1-4	15	once	CAWSPLTGDGEKLFF	TGTGCCTGGAGCCCCTTGACAGGGGACGGGGAAAAACTGTTTTTT
TRBV6-2/TRBV6-3	TRBD1	TRBJ2-6	17	NA	CASSYHTGDSGANVLTF	TGTGCCAGCAGTTACCATACAGGGGACTCTGGGGCCAACGTCCTGACTTTC
TRBV20-1	TRBD2	TRBJ2-7	16	once	CSATNPRLAGARGQYF	TGCAGTGCTACAAACCCCCGACTAGCGGGTGCTCGGGGGCAGTACTTC
TRBV18	TRBD2	TRBJ2-4	14	few	CASSPGAGANIQYF	TGTGCCAGCTCACCAGGAGCGGGGGCAAACATTCAGTACTTC
TRBV12-3/TRBV12-4	TRBD1	TRBJ2-1	12	NA	CASSSLAGGWFF	TGTGCCAGCAGTTCTTTGGCAGGGGGCTGGTTCTTC
TRBV5-1	NA	TRBJ2-2	16	few	CASSLEQGIYTGELFF	TGCGCCAGCAGCTTGGAGCAGGGGATCTACACCGGGGAGCTGTTTTTT
TRBV7-9	NA	TRBJ2-1	10	NA	CASSLVEQFF	TGTGCCAGCAGCTTAGTTGAGCAGTTCTTC
TRBV9	NA	TRBJ2-3	18	few	CASSVVSSAGMNTDTQYF	TGTGCCAGCAGCGTAGTGTCATCTGCGGGTATGAACACAGATACGCAGTATTTT
TRBV5-1	NA	TRBJ2-2	16	NA	CASSSLRITPGMELFF	TGCGCCAGCAGCTCCCTCAGGATAACACCGGGGATGGAGCTGTTTTTT